These 15 T cell receptor beta chains were sequenced from one sample in a study of blood T cell repertoires in COVID-19. Produced via immunoSEQ multiplex PCR; TCRdb's table is partial and in-frame only. The sample carries 200,000 to 250,000 clones, approximately 87% recorded once. Sequences were obtained from PBMCs or T cells enriched from blood (not recorded which). These receptors were obtained from a woman in her fifties or sixties in a cohort exposed to, infected with or recovered from COVID-19 (not recorded which).

This clone occurred a few times. The rearrangement links TRBV4-1 to TRBJ2-7; D is unresolved. Trimming cost V 3 bases and J 5 bases, with 8 bases left between them. Per the germline V gene, CDR1 is MGHRA and CDR2 is YSYEKL. There are 12 residues in the CDR3. CDR3 bases: TGCGCCAGCAGCCAGCATAGCAACGAGCAGTACTTC. This gives the protein CASSQHSNEQYF.

This chain uses TRBV28 with TRBJ1-5; 7 nucleotides agree with TRBD1. Trimming at V came to 7 bases and at J to 6 bases, leaving 3 bases not matched to a gene. The CDR3 spans 12 residues. Per germline, CDR1 MDHEN and CDR2 SYDVKM. The CDR3 nucleotides read TGTGCCAGCATGAACAGGGGTCAGCCCCAGCATTTT. Residues: CASMNRGQPQHF.

The rearrangement joins TRBV7-3 to TRBJ2-5; 8 positions agree with TRBD2. Germline CDR1 is SGHTA and CDR2 is FQGTGA. The CDR3 contains 14 residues. J was trimmed by 7 bases and V by 2 bases; bases with no gene match: 6. The CDR3 protein is CASSLASGGGTQYF. Here the CDR3 DNA reads TGTGCCAGCAGCTTAGCCAGCGGGGGAGGGACCCAGTACTTC. The whole variable domain, remainder taken from reference TRBV7-3 and TRBJ2-5, is GAGVSQTPSNKVTEKGKYVELRCDPISGHTALYWYRQSLGQGPEFLIYFQGTGAADDSGLPNDRFFAVRPEGSVSTLKIQRTERGDSAVYLCASSLASGGGTQYFGPGTRLLVL.

The chain joins TRBV11-1 to TRBJ1-3, with D maybe TRBD1 (5 bases). Germline loops: CDR1 SGHAT, CDR2 FQDESV (reference sequence). This CDR3 contains 16 residues. Trimming took off 5 bases at V and 0 bases at J, with 14 bases between the two ends. This CDR3 reads CASSSTRRDSGNTIYF. The CDR3 DNA sequence: TGTGCCAGCAGCAGCACACGCAGGGACTCTGGAAACACCATATATTTT.

The chain employs TRBV27 and TRBJ1-5; TRBD1 matches 9 bases. This CDR3 has 15 residues. Germline V lookup: CDR1 MNHEY, CDR2 SMNVEV (reference sequence). The trim removed 7 bases at V and 5 bases at J, leaving 9 bases unmatched. The DNA for the CDR3 is TGTGCCAGCATGTCCGGGACAGGGTTGGATCAGCCCCAGCATTTT. Translating gives CASMSGTGLDQPQHF.

The chain couples TRBV7-9 to TRBJ2-6; no firm D call. The CDR3 length is 15 residues. The ends were cut back, 5 bases at V and 0 bases at J, with 8 bases in the middle. Germline values: CDR1 SEHNR, CDR2 FQNEAQ (reference sequence). The CDR3 sequence: CASSPASSGANVLTF. The CDR3 DNA reads as TGTGCCAGCAGCCCGGCTAGCTCTGGGGCCAACGTCCTGACTTTC.

The chain joins TRBV3-1 (or the pseudogene TRBV3-2) to TRBJ2-2; D is unresolved. V lost 4 bases and J lost 4, with 16 bases in between. The CDR3 spans 16 residues. Germline loops: CDR1 LGHDT, CDR2 YNNKEL (reference sequence). CDR3 nucleotides: TGTGCCAGCAGCCCACAGACAATGCTTATCACCGGGGAGCTGTTTTTT. It translates to CASSPQTMLITGELFF.

The chain couples TRBV28 to TRBJ1-2; D ambiguous. The CDR3 length is 14 residues. V lost 4 bases and J lost 0, with 9 bases in between. Germline CDR1 and CDR2: MDHEN and SYDVKM. In DNA form, the CDR3 reads TGTGCCAGCAGTTCGAGCCGAACTAACTATGGCTACACCTTC. Protein sequence: CASSSSRTNYGYTF.

The table lists this clone with many counts. CDR3 in amino acids: CASSSQQGNSYEQYF. CDR3 coding DNA: TGCGCCAGCAGCTCCCAACAGGGGAACTCCTACGAGCAGTACTTC. The chain is built from TRBV5-1 and TRBJ2-7; 7 bases are a match to TRBD1. The CDR3 loop spans 15 amino acids. The germline V gene has CDR1 SGHRS and CDR2 YFSETQ. Unmatched junction bases numbered 6, after V lost 3 bases and J lost 0 bases.

This chain joins TRBV5-6 and TRBJ2-5; 7 bases agree with TRBD2. This CDR3 has 15 residues. With V trimmed by 0 bases and J by 0 bases, 2 bases remained unmatched. Looked up from germline, CDR1 is SGHDT and CDR2 is YYEEEE. In nucleotides, the CDR3 is TGTGCCAGCAGCTTGGCGGCGGGGGACCAAGAGACCCAGTACTTC. As protein: CASSLAAGDQETQYF.

The V and J genes are TRBV5-4 and TRBJ1-1; 9 bases map to TRBD1. The CDR3 is 15 residues long. The V gene end was trimmed by 4 bases and the J gene end by 4 bases; junction bases not matched to a gene: 8. Per the germline V gene, CDR1 is SGHNT and CDR2 is YYREEE (reference sequence). The CDR3 loop reads CASSATGGSGTEAFF. DNA for the CDR3: TGTGCCAGCAGCGCAACAGGGGGCAGTGGCACTGAAGCTTTCTTT.

This sequence joins TRBV5-1 and TRBJ2-3; the D is unclear. CDR1 SGHRS and CDR2 YFSETQ come from the germline V gene. V gave up 4 bases and J gave up 2 bases, with 8 bases separating them. The CDR3 is 13 residues long. The CDR3 coding sequence is TGCGCCAGCAGCGAGAAGTCCACAGATACGCAGTATTTT. It yields the protein CASSEKSTDTQYF.

For the CDR3, the DNA is TGTGCCAGCAGCCAAGGATTAGCGGGGCTTGGGGCAGATACGCAGTATTTT. Translated, it gives CASSQGLAGLGADTQYF. The chain couples TRBV4-2 to TRBJ2-3, with TRBD2 matching over 8 bases. The CDR3 consists of 17 residues. J lost 4 bases, V lost 1 base, and 10 bases had no gene match. Germline CDR1 reads LGHNA; CDR2 reads YNFKEQ.

The rearrangement links TRBV5-6 to TRBJ2-7; D is uncertain. CDR1 is SGHDT, CDR2 YYEEEE, per germline. This CDR3 comprises 15 residues. Trimming removed 1 base at V and 4 bases at J, with 15 bases between. Here the CDR3 DNA reads TGTGCCAGCAGCTTGATTCCATCCACTGTATACGAGCAGTACTTC. Translation: CASSLIPSTVYEQYF.

V and J are TRBV29-1 and TRBJ1-5; D uncertain. The CDR3 spans 12 residues. Germline lookup yields CDR1 SQVTM and CDR2 ANQGSEA. V shed 5 bases and J shed 4 bases, with 9 bases lying between them. Written as DNA, the CDR3 is TGCAGCGTTTCCACTAGAAATCAGCCCCAGCATTTT. Amino acid sequence: CSVSTRNQPQHF.